This T cell receptor (beta chain) was recovered during a study of identical twins. Notes on this clonotype: The antigen is not known.

Study outcomes and limitations: Surplus twin overlap in beta out-of-frame sequences was less pronounced.

TCRdb re-derived calls from the 5' RACE reads in MiXCR, one entry per CDR3 protein. Found here are 450,000 or so distinct CDR3 sequences, roughly an eighth of them singletons; the top ten hold around 0.98%. These sequences were also reported in another study, on yellow fever vaccine responses in identical twins. According to that study: Twin vaccine T cell responses reportedly seemed partly convergent, partly personalized.

Sequences were obtained from CD4+ T cells sorted from blood. The TCR comes from a woman between 18 and 29 years old in good health.

The CDR3, as DNA: TGCAGTGCAGACCAGGACAGGACAGATACGCAGTATTTT. It is translated as CSADQDRTDTQYF. The genes are TRBV20-1 and TRBJ2-3, with 7 positions matching TRBD1. This CDR3 contains 13 residues. Germline assignment: CDR1 DFQATT and CDR2 SNEGSKA (reference sequence). The V gene end was trimmed by 6 bases and the J gene end by 3 bases; junction bases not matched to a gene: 6.